The 17 T cell receptor beta chains below were found in one sample sequenced in a study of T cell repertoires in cytomegalovirus infection. TCRdb recomputed calls from the reads with MiXCR, one row per CDR3 protein. Of fewer than 250,000 distinct CDR3 sequences in the sample, about 12% were seen once. The sample consisted of PBMCs. All receptors derive from a human donor in good health (CMV status not recorded). Some clones in this sample may be carry-over from other donors' samples.

The sample holds many counts of this clonotype. V gene TRBV28 combines with J gene TRBJ2-5; D is perhaps TRBD1 (6 bases). Looked up from germline, CDR1 is MDHEN and CDR2 is SYDVKM. The V gene lost 6 bases and the J gene lost 2 bases, with 19 bases spanning the gap. The CDR3 extends over 16 amino acids. This CDR3 reads CASSQGRRGDQETQYF. The CDR3 DNA sequence: TGTGCCAGCAGCCAAGGGCGCAGGGGCGATCAAGAGACCCAGTACTTC.

The table lists this clonotype with many counts. The chain is built from TRBV29-1 and TRBJ1-2; tentative D call: TRBD1 (6 bases). The CDR3 runs 11 residues. The germline V and J ends were trimmed by 5 bases and 8 bases, with 12 bases remaining between them. CDR1 is SQVTM and CDR2 is ANQGSEA in the germline V gene. CDR3 bases: TGCAGCGTTCAGGGGAGCGAGGGCTACACCTTC. Residues: CSVQGSEGYTF.

This clonotype was picked up many times. V gene TRBV6-2 or TRBV6-3 combines with J gene TRBJ1-5; D may be TRBD1 (6 bases). V shed 7 bases and J shed 2 bases, with 15 bases lying between them. The CDR3 has 15 residues. CDR1 is MNHEY and CDR2 is SVGEGT in the germline V gene. CDR3 protein: CASKSADRGNQPQHF. For the CDR3, the DNA is TGTGCCAGCAAATCTGCGGACAGAGGCAATCAGCCCCAGCATTTT.

The table lists this clonotype with a count of one. The chain carries TRBV3-1 and TRBJ1-2; TRBD1 matches 12 bases. CDR1 and CDR2 from the germline V gene are LGHDT and YNNKEL (reference sequence). The CDR3 totals 16 residues. The V gene end was trimmed by 4 bases and the J gene end by 4 bases; junction bases not matched to a gene: 7. The CDR3 region is CASSPGQGARIYGYTF. As DNA, the CDR3 is TGTGCCAGCAGCCCGGGACAGGGGGCTAGAATCTATGGCTACACCTTC.

This clonotype was found many times. Here the CDR3 reads CASSFRDRGIYQPQHF. The CDR3 nucleotides are TGTGCCAGCAGCTTCCGGGACAGGGGAATTTACCAGCCCCAGCATTTT. V is TRBV28 and J is TRBJ1-5; TRBD1 matches 10 bases. The CDR3 loop spans 16 amino acids. Trimming cost V 6 bases and J 7 bases; bases outside gene matches: 12. Germline CDR1 reads MDHEN; CDR2 reads SYDVKM.

This clonotype was recorded a few times. The chain couples TRBV29-1 to TRBJ1-1, with 7 nucleotides matching TRBD1. CDR1 SQVTM and CDR2 ANQGSEA come from the germline V gene. Germline trimming cut 7 bases from V and 0 bases from J; bases unmatched to any gene: 8. There are 14 residues in the CDR3. Here the CDR3 reads CSATTGPMNTEAFF. The DNA for the CDR3 is TGCAGCGCCACGACAGGGCCCATGAACACTGAAGCTTTCTTT.

Notes on this clonotype: A much larger clone lies a single base off, so this may be a read error. This chain links TRBV12-3 or TRBV12-4 with TRBJ1-1; TRBD1 might be the D (5 bases). The CDR3 is 13 residues long. CDR3 sequence (DNA): TGTGCCAACAGTTCGCGACAGAGGACTGAAGCTTTCTTT. Translated: CANSSRQRTEAFF.

The chain is built from TRBV29-1 and TRBJ2-5; D might be TRBD2 (6 bases). CDR1 and CDR2 (germline): SQVTM, ANQGSEA. The V and J ends lost 4 bases and 5 bases respectively, with 14 bases between them. The CDR3 is 13 residues long. This chain's CDR3 is CSVGLGGSETQYF. The CDR3 bases are TGCAGCGTTGGATTGGGAGGATCTGAGACCCAGTACTTC.

This clonotype was observed many times. The V gene is TRBV6-2 or TRBV6-3, the J gene TRBJ1-5, with 9 bases identical to TRBD1. CDR1 and CDR2 (germline): MNHEY, SVGEGT. This CDR3 region has 15 residues. The V segment lost 4 bases and the J segment 2 bases; nucleotides outside the gene matches: 3. DNA for the CDR3: TGTGCCAGCAGTTCCCGGACAGGGGGCAATCAGCCCCAGCATTTT. It translates to CASSSRTGGNQPQHF.

This clonotype occurred many times. The chain couples TRBV7-2 to TRBJ1-5; TRBD1 matches at 10 bases. The junction had 14 bases not matched to a gene; V was cut back by 3 bases and J by 6 bases. Germline values: CDR1 SGHTA, CDR2 FQGNSA. The CDR3 consists of 18 residues. This CDR3 is CASSFDRGLVWFIQPQHF. The CDR3 coding sequence is TGTGCCAGCAGCTTTGACAGGGGGCTTGTTTGGTTCATTCAGCCCCAGCATTTT.

The rearrangement links TRBV10-3 to TRBJ2-3; maybe TRBD1 (6 bases). The CDR3 is 14 amino acids. CDR1 is ENHRY and CDR2 is SYGVKD in the germline V gene. V was trimmed by 5 bases and J by 2 bases, leaving 11 bases between them. For the CDR3, the DNA is TGTGCCATCAGTAACAGGGATCCCACAGATACGCAGTATTTT. Residues: CAISNRDPTDTQYF.

This clonotype was picked up many times. The chain employs TRBV7-2 and TRBJ1-4; the D gene is possibly TRBD1 (5 bases). Germline-derived CDR1 and CDR2 are SGHTA and FQGNSA. V was clipped by 4 bases and J by 6 bases, with 12 bases between them. This CDR3 comprises 14 residues. The DNA of the CDR3 is TGTGCCAGCAGCTCCGACATAGGGGATGAAAAACTGTTTTTT. This gives the protein CASSSDIGDEKLFF.

This clonotype occurred many times. This sequence joins TRBV7-8 and TRBJ2-6, with D unresolved. V was shortened by 7 bases and J by 1 base, with 5 bases between the two germline ends. The germline gives CDR1 SGHVS, CDR2 FQNEAQ. The CDR3 has 13 amino acids. CDR3 sequence: CASTFSGANVLTF. The CDR3 coding sequence is TGTGCCAGCACCTTTTCTGGGGCCAACGTCCTGACTTTC.

Ten or more counts support this clonotype. The chain couples TRBV7-8 to TRBJ2-1; 12 nucleotides line up with TRBD2. The CDR3 length is 18 residues. In germline, CDR1 is SGHVS, CDR2 FQNEAQ. The ends lost 0 bases at V and 7 bases at J; junction bases unmatched: 10. The CDR3 coding sequence is TGTGCCAGCAGCTTAGCGCTAAGACTAGCGGGAGTAAGGAATGAGCAGTTCTTC. Its protein is CASSLALRLAGVRNEQFF. The complete variable domain, with remaining parts taken from reference TRBV7-8 and TRBJ2-1, reads GAGVSQSPRYKVAKRGQDVALRCDPISGHVSLFWYQQALGQGPEFLTYFQNEAQLDKSGLPSDRFFAERPEGSVSTLKIQRTQQEDSAVYLCASSLALRLAGVRNEQFFGPGTRLTVL.

The chain links TRBV28 to TRBJ2-5; D might be TRBD2 (5 bases). Between the trimmed V and J ends, which lost 2 bases and 1 base, there was a span of 14 bases. Germline V gene sequence: CDR1 MDHEN, CDR2 SYDVKM. The CDR3 has 16 residues. The CDR3 region is CASSLIRVEGQETQYF. CDR3 nucleotide sequence: TGTGCCAGCAGTTTAATAAGGGTTGAGGGCCAAGAGACCCAGTACTTC.

This clonotype was counted at least ten times. The chain joins TRBV28 to TRBJ1-4; 8 nucleotides align to TRBD1. Per the germline V gene, CDR1 is MDHEN and CDR2 is SYDVKM. V was pared by 5 bases and J by 5 bases, with 7 bases of the junction left unmatched. This CDR3 has 15 amino acids. CDR3 residues: CASSTPGTGNEKLFF. In DNA form, the CDR3 reads TGTGCCAGCAGTACCCCCGGGACAGGAAATGAAAAACTGTTTTTT.

V usage is TRBV11-1 and J usage is TRBJ2-2; D remains unclear. Trimming left V 5 bases short and J 0 bases short, with 10 bases between. The germline V gene has CDR1 SGHAT and CDR2 FQDESV (reference sequence). This CDR3 has 15 amino acids. The chain's CDR3 is CASSRGQPNTGELFF. The CDR3 DNA follows: TGTGCCAGCAGCCGAGGTCAGCCGAACACCGGGGAGCTGTTTTTT.